This T cell receptor (beta chain) was captured by sequencing in a study of shared clonotypes between healthy human individuals (dated by TCRdb to 2020 to 2022). Describing the broader study: The cohort comprised a couple of women and three men aged 18 to 49 years. Per donor, three plates each were used for CD4 naive and CD4 memory, two for CD8 naive, and one for CD8 memory. Blood TCR repertoires of roughly five healthy adults were deeply sequenced to estimate repertoire size and the extent of clonotype sharing between individuals. To increase sequencing depth and limit assay-specific biases, TCR repertoire library preparation and sequencing were carried out by different laboratories using diverse techniques. Between about 0.8 and 8.9 billion PBMCs per donor were obtained by leukapheresis. Study-wide findings and limitations: Incomplete sequencing was indicated by rarefaction of sorted-subset datasets, despite the large sequencing depth. Based on pairwise subsampling, the degree of clonotype sharing among donors was expected to be affected by sequencing depth. Only blood was sampled, and tissue TCR repertoires likely differ from those in blood. Naive subsets generally had larger estimated clonotype richness than memory subsets. Compared with non-shared clonotypes, clonotypes shared by all four sorted-subset donors had higher generation probabilities. The genetic and exposure-history diversity represented was limited by the small number of donors. Sharing across several donors was observed for around 5% of naive CD4, over 3% of naive CD8, about 2.3% of memory CD4, and around 0.42% of memory CD8 clonotypes.

The germline V gene yields SGHTA for CDR1 and FQGTGA for CDR2. At the junction V is shortened by 0 bases and J by 6 bases, with 9 bases in between. The CDR3, from cysteine to phenylalanine, totals 13 residues. Just CDR3 DNA is preserved here, 39 bases in frame from base 1. Using the deep immunoSEQ assay, TCR CDR3 regions were amplified from genomic DNA by multiplex PCR. Genomic DNA extracted from each cell subset was distributed evenly over all wells of several immunoSEQ 96-well plates, and each plate served as one replicate. For sorted subsets, around 200 ng genomic DNA, equal to 30,000 or so T cell genomes, was loaded into each replicate PCR. Purified libraries were measured with a Qubit 3.0 fluorometer, size-checked on a Bioanalyzer 2100, and measured again with the KAPA Library Quantification kit. Every immunoSEQ 96-well plate was sequenced on a dedicated single-read 150-cycle Illumina NextSeq 550 flow cell. On the study's bioinformatics: The immunoSEQ output contained only junctional sequences without quality scores, so filtering could not match that applied to full-length reads. To assign V/J genes and CDR3, sequences were annotated using PyIR, a Python wrapper for IgBLAST v1.9, with IMGT germline references. Reads were removed for weak V/J assignments (E-value above 1e-6), missing CDR3, stop codons, out-of-frame junctions, or ambiguous translated residues. A V3J clonotype was defined by an identical inferred V gene, J gene, and CDR3 amino acid sequence. Percentage overlap between repertoires was computed as shared unique clonotypes divided by the size of the smaller repertoire. Repertoire richness was assessed with RTK rarefaction, the Chao1 estimator, and Recon v2.1 estimates of unobserved clonotypes. For all TCRbeta clonotypes obtained by the gDNA method from four donors, generation probabilities were computed with OLGA. TCRdb re-hosts the immuneACCESS table, in-frame sequences only. Its copies lack some clones; in the studies checked, an unresolved V gene accounts for under half of them, and the cause for the rest is not known. V and J calls plus clone size are reproduced from that table; the DNA served to infer D and trimming. The sample has millions of clones on record, around 90% of them singletons. Under 0.15% of the sample goes to the ten largest clones.

On this clone itself: Its antigen has not been determined. No base qualities exist here, and no much larger clone lies one base off it.

The donors were healthy, HIV-negative adults with no recently reported acute infections or vaccinations. Every donor was a Caucasian adult living in Nashville, Tennessee, USA. CD4+ T cells were enriched through magnetic negative selection, after which naive cells were positively selected on CD45RA and the remaining negative fraction served as the memory subset. Blood was collected by leukapheresis, and PBMCs were isolated by Ficoll-Histopaque density gradient centrifugation and then cryopreserved in liquid nitrogen vapor phase. Analytical flow cytometry was used to check the purity and quantity of each magnetically sorted T cell population. From each sorted fraction, genomic DNA was isolated and quantified by UV absorbance on a Nanodrop 2000c.

The clonotype comes from a man aged 18 to 30 in good health. Specimen: naive CD4+ T cells sorted from blood. Reading the label with the study, this specimen's cell subset or site is: CD45RA+ positively selected. This chain is built from TRBV7-3 and TRBJ2-7, with the D segment identity uncertain. The CDR3 protein: CASSLTGNSEQYF. The bases read TGTGCCAGCAGCTTAACGGGGAACTCCGAGCAGTACTTC.